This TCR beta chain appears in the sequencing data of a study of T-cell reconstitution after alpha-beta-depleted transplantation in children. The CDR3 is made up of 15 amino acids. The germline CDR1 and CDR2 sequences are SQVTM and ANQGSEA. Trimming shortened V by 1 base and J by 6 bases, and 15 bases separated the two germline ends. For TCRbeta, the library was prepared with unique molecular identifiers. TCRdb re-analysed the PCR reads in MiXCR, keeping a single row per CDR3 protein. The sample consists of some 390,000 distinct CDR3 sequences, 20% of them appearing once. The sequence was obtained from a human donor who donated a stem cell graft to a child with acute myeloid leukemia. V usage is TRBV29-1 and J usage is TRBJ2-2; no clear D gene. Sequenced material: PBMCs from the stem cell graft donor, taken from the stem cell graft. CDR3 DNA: TGCAGCGTTGAAGCCTCGAAATCTAGGGCCGGGGAGCTGTTTTTT. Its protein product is CSVEASKSRAGELFF.